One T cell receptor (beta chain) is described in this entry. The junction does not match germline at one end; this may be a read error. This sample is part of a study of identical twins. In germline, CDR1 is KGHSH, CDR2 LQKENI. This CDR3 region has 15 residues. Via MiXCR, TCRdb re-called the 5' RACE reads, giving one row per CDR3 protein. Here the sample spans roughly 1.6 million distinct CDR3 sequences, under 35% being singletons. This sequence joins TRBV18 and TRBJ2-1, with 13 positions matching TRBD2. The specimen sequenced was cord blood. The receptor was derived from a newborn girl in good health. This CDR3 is CANSPLAGGPNEQFF. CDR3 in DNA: TGTGCCAACTCACCACTAGCGGGAGGGCCAAATGAGCAGTTCTTC.